What follows are 22 T cell receptor beta chains derived from one specimen sequenced in a study of T cells in Graves' hyperthyroidism and ophthalmopathy. Amplification yielded TCR beta CDR3 regions, with RNA transcripts as the source. First-round RT-PCR of the TCR CDR3 relied on the HTBI primer set. TCRdb reanalysed the multiplex PCR reads using MiXCR and keeps one entry per CDR3 protein. Of about half a million distinct CDR3 sequences listed, 20% to 25% are singletons. The sample consisted of blood. All receptors derive from a young man with Graves' hyperthyroidism.

This clonotype was picked up many times. The chain is built from TRBV5-1 and TRBJ1-2; possible D gene TRBD1, 5 bases. The CDR3 covers 17 residues. V lost 1 base and J lost 0, with 16 bases in between. Germline assignment: CDR1 SGHRS and CDR2 YFSETQ. Here the CDR3 DNA reads TGCGCCAGCAGCTTGTCCGGCAGGGTTGAAGCTAACTATGGCTACACCTTC. Amino acid sequence: CASSLSGRVEANYGYTF.

The chain links TRBV7-9 to TRBJ1-3, with D unresolved. Per the germline V gene, CDR1 is SEHNR and CDR2 is FQNEAQ (reference sequence). This CDR3 comprises 15 residues. Trimming left V 6 bases short and J 0 bases short, with 12 bases between. The CDR3 sequence is CASSSTQSSGNTIYF. Here the CDR3 DNA reads TGTGCCAGCAGTTCGACCCAGAGCTCTGGAAACACCATATATTTT.

This chain joins TRBV28 and TRBJ1-6, with D possibly matching TRBD1 (5 bases). The V and J ends lost 2 bases and 0 bases respectively, with 14 bases between them. The germline gives CDR1 MDHEN, CDR2 SYDVKM. The CDR3 consists of 18 residues. CDR3 in amino acids: CASSLEFGGSSYNSPLHF. The CDR3 region has the DNA TGTGCCAGCAGTTTAGAATTTGGGGGGAGCTCCTATAATTCACCCCTCCACTTT.

The table lists this clonotype with many counts. CDR3 loop: CASSYGTANNSPLHF. CDR3 nucleotides: TGTGCCAGCAGTTATGGGACAGCAAATAATTCACCCCTCCACTTT. J is TRBJ1-6 and V is TRBV6-5; 7 positions agree with TRBD1. This CDR3 has 15 residues. The V and J ends lost 3 bases and 5 bases, in that order; junction bases with no gene match: 4. CDR1 and CDR2 (germline): MNHEY, SVGAGI.

This clonotype was observed many times. The rearrangement joins TRBV12-3 or TRBV12-4 to TRBJ1-5; D is undetermined. V was trimmed by 5 bases and J by 3 bases, leaving 8 bases between them. The CDR3 is 13 amino acids. The CDR3 here is CASSVIFNQPQHF. DNA of the CDR3: TGTGCCAGCAGTGTGATTTTCAATCAGCCCCAGCATTTT.

With regard to this clonotype: The missing conserved phenylalanine or tryptophan at the end of this CDR3 makes a read error likely. The gene calls are TRBV12-3 or TRBV12-4 and TRBJ1-2; a possible D gene is TRBD1 (6 bases). The V and J ends lost 2 bases and 6 bases respectively, with 16 bases between them. This CDR3 region has 15 residues. The CDR3 DNA is TGTGCCAGCAGTTTAAGGGGGGTCCTCAACGATGGCTACACCTGC. It is translated as CASSLRGVLNDGYTC.

A few counts support this clonotype. The genes are TRBV28 and TRBJ2-7; 7 bases agree with TRBD1. Germline assignment: CDR1 MDHEN and CDR2 SYDVKM. The CDR3 has 15 residues. Unmatched junction bases numbered 7, after V lost 5 bases and J lost 0 bases. The CDR3 loop is CASSRIDRDSYEQYF. As DNA, the CDR3 is TGTGCCAGCAGTCGGATAGACAGGGACTCCTACGAGCAGTACTTC.

The rearrangement joins TRBV20-1 to TRBJ2-5, with D uncertain. The CDR3 loop spans 11 amino acids. CDR1 is DFQATT, CDR2 SNEGSKA, per germline (reference sequence). Trimming removed 3 bases at V and 4 bases at J, with 6 bases between. The CDR3 sequence is CSASFLETQYF. The CDR3 DNA reads as TGCAGTGCTAGTTTCTTAGAGACCCAGTACTTC.

V gene TRBV2 combines with J gene TRBJ2-1; D might be TRBD2 (5 bases). V lost 1 base and J lost 0, with 7 bases in between. The CDR3 is made up of 15 amino acids. The germline V gene has CDR1 SNHLY and CDR2 FYNNEI. The CDR3 DNA follows: TGTGCCAGCAGTGAAGGAGGGTACTCCTACAATGAGCAGTTCTTC. Encoded protein: CASSEGGYSYNEQFF.

V gene TRBV3-1 combines with J gene TRBJ1-6, with no clear D. Germline V gene lookup returns CDR1 LGHDT and CDR2 YNNKEL (reference sequence). The CDR3 contains 13 residues. The V end was cut by 4 bases, the J end by 7 bases, with 8 bases between. CDR3 coding DNA: TGTGCCAGCAGCCCGACTTCAAATTCACCCCTCCACTTT. Protein product: CASSPTSNSPLHF.

This clonotype was recorded many times. Here the CDR3 DNA reads TGTGCCAGCAGTTGGGACAGGGGCTACGAGCAGTACTTC. It specifies CASSWDRGYEQYF. The gene calls are TRBV7-8 and TRBJ2-7, with 10 positions matching TRBD1. The CDR3 is 13 residues long. From germline, CDR1 is SGHVS and CDR2 FQNEAQ. V lost 6 bases to trimming and J lost 3 bases; unmatched junction nucleotides: 2.

The gene calls are TRBV20-1 and TRBJ2-5, with D tentatively TRBD1 (7 bases). V shed 6 bases and J shed 1 base, with 18 bases lying between them. This CDR3 is built from 15 residues. From germline, CDR1 is DFQATT and CDR2 SNEGSKA (reference sequence). CDR3 coding DNA: TGCAGTGCCATTGACAGGGAGGAGCTCCAAGAGACCCAGTACTTC. This gives the protein CSAIDREELQETQYF.

The CDR3 DNA sequence: TGTGCCAGCAGCTCGAGGGAATCGGGCACCGGGGAGCTGTTTTTT. It is translated as CASSSRESGTGELFF. The chain has TRBV7-9 and TRBJ2-2; D might be TRBD2 (5 bases). The CDR3 is made up of 15 amino acids. The ends were cut back, 4 bases at V and 4 bases at J, with 13 bases in the middle. CDR1 and CDR2 (germline): SEHNR, FQNEAQ (reference sequence).

This clonotype has just one count. The chain uses TRBV9 and TRBJ2-7; TRBD2 aligns across 8 bases. J was trimmed by 2 bases and V by 5 bases; bases with no gene match: 6. The CDR3 totals 14 residues. CDR1 SGDLS and CDR2 YYNGEE come from the germline V gene. For the CDR3, the DNA is TGTGCCAGCAGTGCCGGGGGGGAAACCTACGAGCAGTACTTC. Its protein product is CASSAGGETYEQYF.

The V and J genes are TRBV12-3 or TRBV12-4 and TRBJ2-5; D gene uncertain. Trimming removed 9 bases at V and 5 bases at J, with 22 bases between. The CDR3 has 15 amino acids. CDR3 in amino acids: CASRPSSLLSETQYF. CDR3 coding DNA: TGTGCCAGTAGGCCAAGTTCCCTTCTGTCGGAGACCCAGTACTTC.

On this clonotype: A much larger clonotype is one base distant, so this may be a read error. The final CDR3 position lacks the conserved phenylalanine or tryptophan, pointing to a likely read error. CDR3 amino acids: CSAGRALLNTGELFY. In DNA, the CDR3 is TGCAGTGCCGGAAGGGCACTCTTGAACACCGGGGAGCTGTTTTAT. The V gene is TRBV20-1, the J gene TRBJ2-2; D remains ambiguous. CDR1 and CDR2 (germline): DFQATT, SNEGSKA (reference sequence). V was cut by 6 bases and J by 1 base, with 15 bases left in between. The CDR3 extends over 15 amino acids.

This rearrangement joins TRBV6-1 to TRBJ2-7, with TRBD1 matching over 8 bases. The J segment lost 2 bases and the V segment lost 6 bases, leaving 9 bases of the junction unmatched. Germline V gene data show CDR1 as MNHNS and CDR2 as SASEGT. This CDR3 contains 15 residues. The CDR3 region has the DNA TGTGCCAGCAGCACCTCCCTACAGGGGGCCTACGAGCAGTACTTC. It specifies CASSTSLQGAYEQYF.

The J gene is TRBJ1-4, the V gene TRBV6-5; TRBD1 might be the D (5 bases). The CDR3 spans 16 residues. Germline CDR1 and CDR2: MNHEY and SVGAGI. The V end lost 0 bases, the J end lost 11 bases, and 19 bases lay between the germline ends. CDR3 sequence: CASSYSSGAWEKKLFF. The CDR3 DNA sequence: TGTGCCAGCAGTTACTCGAGTGGGGCTTGGGAGAAGAAACTGTTTTTT.

Many counts were recorded for this clonotype. The genes are TRBV6-5 and TRBJ1-5; 7 bases match TRBD1. J was trimmed by 1 base and V by 5 bases; bases with no gene match: 5. The CDR3 has 15 amino acids. Germline V lookup: CDR1 MNHEY, CDR2 SVGAGI. In DNA form, the CDR3 reads TGTGCCAGCAGTACCCAGGGGGAAAGCAATCAGCCCCAGCATTTT. Translated, it gives CASSTQGESNQPQHF.

This clonotype has only one observation. V and J are TRBV12-3 or TRBV12-4 and TRBJ1-1; TRBD1 matches 10 bases. V dropped 10 bases and J dropped 5; count of bases not matched to a gene: 7. The CDR3 runs 13 residues. Here the CDR3 DNA reads TGTGCCACCCAGGGACAGGGGACGACTGAAGCTTTCTTT. Translation gives CATQGQGTTEAFF.

The chain combines TRBV20-1 with TRBJ1-6; no definite D call. This CDR3 is 13 amino acids long. CDR1 is DFQATT, CDR2 SNEGSKA, per germline (reference sequence). Trimming pared 3 bases from V and 9 bases from J, leaving 12 bases between. CDR3 coding DNA: TGCAGTGCTAGGATGGAGGAGGGTTCACCCCTCCACTTT. Residues: CSARMEEGSPLHF.

This clonotype was detected many times. V usage is TRBV6-5 and J usage is TRBJ1-6; possibly TRBD1 for D (6 bases). Trimming removed 0 bases from V and 6 bases from J, with 21 bases in between. In germline, CDR1 is MNHEY, CDR2 SVGAGI. CDR3 length: 19 residues. The CDR3 DNA follows: TGTGCCAGCAGTTACTCGTCGGGGGCGGGGGCGCCCCCTAATTCACCCCTCCACTTT. Encoded protein: CASSYSSGAGAPPNSPLHF.